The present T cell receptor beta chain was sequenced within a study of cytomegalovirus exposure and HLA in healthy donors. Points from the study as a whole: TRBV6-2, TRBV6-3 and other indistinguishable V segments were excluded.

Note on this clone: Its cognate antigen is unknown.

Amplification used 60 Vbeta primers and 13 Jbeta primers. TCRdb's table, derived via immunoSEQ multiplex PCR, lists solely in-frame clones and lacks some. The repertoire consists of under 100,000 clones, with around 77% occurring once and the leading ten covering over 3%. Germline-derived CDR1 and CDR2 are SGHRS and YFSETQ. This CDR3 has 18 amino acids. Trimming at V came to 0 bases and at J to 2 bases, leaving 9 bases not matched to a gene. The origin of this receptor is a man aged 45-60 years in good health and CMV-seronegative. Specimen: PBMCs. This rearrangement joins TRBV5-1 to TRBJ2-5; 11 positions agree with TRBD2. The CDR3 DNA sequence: TGCGCCAGCAGCTTGGAGACACTAGCGGGGGTGCAACAAGAGACCCAGTACTTC. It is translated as CASSLETLAGVQQETQYF.